Listed below are T cell receptor beta chains from one sample, sequenced in a study of T-cell reconstitution after alpha-beta-depleted transplantation in children. TCRdb called the PCR reads again in MiXCR, with one record for every CDR3 protein. The sample consists of approximately 300,000 distinct CDR3 sequences, about 7.3% of them appearing once. The starting material was peripheral blood, obtained 360 days after TCRalphabeta/CD19-depleted stem cell transplant. These receptors originate from a female patient aged 2-9 years who had a stem cell transplant for Fanconi anemia, so the T cells may come from the graft donor. Each CDR3 is given with its conserved first and last residue.

V gene	J gene	CDR3 protein
TRBV6-5	TRBJ1-2	CASSYLPVSYGYTF
TRBV6-1	TRBJ1-6	CASSLQGTNSPLHF
TRBV28	TRBJ2-1	CASSLFGTGSYNEQFF
TRBV7-2	TRBJ2-1	CASSKLAGLLNEQFF
TRBV28	TRBJ2-3	CASSWPGLDRTDTQYF
TRBV20-1	TRBJ2-5	CSARDPQGGVQETQYF
TRBV7-9	TRBJ1-4	CASSLGDSTNEKLFF
TRBV10-3	TRBJ2-3	CAISDGQASTDTQYF
TRBV12-3/TRBV12-4	TRBJ2-3	CASSLRLGTDTQYF
TRBV7-9	TRBJ1-1	CASRGTGWTEAFF
TRBV20-1	TRBJ2-5	CSARTSVETQYF
TRBV25-1	TRBJ1-2	CASRSTGGDYGYTF
TRBV20-1	TRBJ1-2	CSASSGSRDGYTF
TRBV9	TRBJ2-2	CASGGGPLPRELFF
TRBV18	TRBJ2-7	CASSPGLAPTYEQYF
TRBV7-9	TRBJ2-5	CASSFGREGGRETQYF
TRBV7-2	TRBJ2-1	CASSLAGGLGNEQFF
TRBV15	TRBJ2-1	CATSRDPRGGSYNEQFF
TRBV9	TRBJ1-2	CASSAPLGLNYGYTF
TRBV6-2/TRBV6-3	TRBJ2-6	CASSYSRFSGANVLTF